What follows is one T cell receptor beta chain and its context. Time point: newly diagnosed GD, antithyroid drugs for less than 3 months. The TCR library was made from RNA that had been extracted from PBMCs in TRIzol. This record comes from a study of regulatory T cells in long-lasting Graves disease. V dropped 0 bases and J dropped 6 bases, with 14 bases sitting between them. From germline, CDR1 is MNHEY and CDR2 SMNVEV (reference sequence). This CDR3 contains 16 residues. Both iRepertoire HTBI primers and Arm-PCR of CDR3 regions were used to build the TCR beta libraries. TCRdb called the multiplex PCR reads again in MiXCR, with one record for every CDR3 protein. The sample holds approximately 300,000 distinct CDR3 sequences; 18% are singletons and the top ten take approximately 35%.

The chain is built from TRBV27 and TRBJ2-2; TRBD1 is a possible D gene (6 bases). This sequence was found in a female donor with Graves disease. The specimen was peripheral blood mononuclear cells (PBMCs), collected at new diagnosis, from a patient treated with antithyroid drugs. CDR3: CASSLSGGDGSGELFF. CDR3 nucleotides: TGTGCCAGCAGTTTATCAGGGGGTGACGGCTCCGGGGAGCTGTTTTTT.